This TCR beta chain was profiled in a study of blood T cell repertoires in COVID-19. Study details: Sites across the United States, Italy and Spain contributed samples from acute and convalescent COVID-19. From T cells, B-cell-depleted T cells, or PBMCs came the material, which was cDNA or gDNA.

Libraries were prepared by immunoSEQ multiplex PCR; TCRdb keeps only in-frame clonotypes and omits some of them. The sample contains about 110,000 clones, approximately 88% of which appear only once. V lost 1 base to trimming and J lost 0 bases; unmatched junction nucleotides: 6. This CDR3 comprises 18 residues. Germline CDR1 LNHDA, CDR2 SQIVND (reference sequence). This clone has a single count. Sequencing was done on a sample of peripheral blood. J is TRBJ2-4 and V is TRBV19; 10 nucleotides match TRBD2. The sequence was collected from a human donor in a cohort sampled during active COVID-19. The CDR3 sequence: CASSIVSGRSLAKNIQYF. CDR3 bases: TGTGCCAGTAGTATAGTTAGCGGGAGGTCCTTAGCCAAAAACATTCAGTACTTC.